These 9 T cell receptor beta chains were all obtained from the same sample, sequenced in a study of blood T cell repertoires in COVID-19. TCRdb's copy holds only in-frame clones and misses some; the assay was immunoSEQ multiplex PCR. Among 200,000 to 300,000 clones listed, 80% to 95% were seen once. The sequenced sample consisted of peripheral blood. These receptors all stem from a man between 25 and 39 years old with COVID-19, enrolled during active disease.

This clone has a single count. J is TRBJ1-4 and V is TRBV5-1; TRBD1 is a possible D gene (6 bases). Germline loops: CDR1 SGHRS, CDR2 YFSETQ. V was shortened by 0 bases and J by 5 bases, with 8 bases between the two germline ends. The CDR3 contains 14 residues. The CDR3 sequence: CASSLGQANEKLFF. For the CDR3, the DNA is TGCGCCAGCAGCTTGGGACAGGCCAATGAAAAACTGTTTTTT. Drawing the rest from reference TRBV5-1 and TRBJ1-4, the complete variable domain is KAGVTQTPRYLIKTRGQQVTLSCSPISGHRSVSWYQQTPGQGLQFLFEYFSETQRNKGNFPGRFSGRQFSNSRSEMNVSTLELGDSALYLCASSLGQANEKLFFGSGTQLSVL.

The rearrangement links TRBV3-1 (or the pseudogene TRBV3-2) to TRBJ1-4; tentatively, D is TRBD1 (6 bases). Per germline, CDR1 LGHDT and CDR2 YNNKEL (reference sequence). The CDR3 sequence is 16 residues long. V lost 1 base, J lost 6 bases, and 15 bases lay in between. CDR3 sequence reads: CASSQGSQGEHEKLFF. The CDR3, as DNA: TGTGCCAGCAGCCAAGGGTCACAGGGAGAACATGAAAAACTGTTTTTT.

This chain uses TRBV21-1 with TRBJ1-5; TRBD1 is taken as the D call from the table, unchecked against the DNA. TRBV21-1 is deemed a pseudogene. This CDR3 comprises 18 residues. The CDR3 here is CASSKEGTGWNSVQPQHF. The CDR3 nucleotides read TGTGCCAGCAGCAAAGAGGGGACAGGGTGGAATTCGGTTCAGCCCCAGCATTTT.

The rearrangement links TRBV5-1 to TRBJ1-6; 7 bases are a match to TRBD1. The germline CDR1 and CDR2 sequences are SGHRS and YFSETQ. Trimming removed 5 bases from V and 2 bases from J; junction bases left unmatched: 10. This CDR3 has 17 amino acids. The CDR3 DNA follows: TGCGCCAGCAGTAGTACAGGGGCCGCGACCTATAATTCACCCCTCCACTTT. It is translated as CASSSTGAATYNSPLHF.

The chain employs TRBV27 and TRBJ2-3, with 8 bases identical to TRBD1. The CDR3 has 16 residues. CDR1 is MNHEY and CDR2 is SMNVEV in the germline V gene (reference sequence). The trim removed 2 bases at V and 3 bases at J, leaving 7 bases unmatched. CDR3 in amino acids: CASSLGQGGGTDTQYF. Here the CDR3 DNA reads TGTGCCAGCAGTTTAGGACAGGGAGGAGGAACAGATACGCAGTATTTT.

This chain uses TRBV27 with TRBJ2-7; D remains ambiguous. Germline CDR1 reads MNHEY; CDR2 reads SMNVEV (reference sequence). This CDR3 has 12 amino acids. The V gene lost 6 bases and the J gene lost 3 bases, with 9 bases spanning the gap. CDR3 nucleotides: TGTGCCAGCAGCTCAAGCCTCTACGAGCAGTACTTC. It codes for CASSSSLYEQYF.

A note on this clone: Other DNA sequences in the sample encode the same CDR3. The chain recombines TRBV5-1 with TRBJ1-5; D not certain. Between the trimmed V and J ends, which lost 0 bases and 6 bases, there was a span of 7 bases. The CDR3 spans 13 residues. Germline CDR1 and CDR2: SGHRS and YFSETQ. The CDR3 nucleotides read TGCGCCAGCAGCTTGGGAGGAGCTCAGCCCCAGCATTTT. As protein: CASSLGGAQPQHF.

This chain links TRBV19 with TRBJ1-5; 8 bases line up with TRBD1. The CDR3 runs 14 residues. CDR1 LNHDA and CDR2 SQIVND come from the germline V gene (reference sequence). V shed 7 bases, J shed 6 bases, and the junction held 8 bases outside the gene matches. The CDR3 loop is CASTPTGERQPQHF. CDR3 DNA sequence: TGTGCCAGTACCCCGACAGGGGAACGTCAGCCCCAGCATTTT.

The V and J genes are TRBV4-1 and TRBJ1-2; D possibly corresponds to TRBD1 (5 bases). Deletions cut 0 bases from V and 1 base from J, with 15 bases between. The CDR3 consists of 17 residues. The germline CDR1 and CDR2 sequences are MGHRA and YSYEKL. CDR3 in DNA: TGCGCCAGCAGCCAAGATTCGGGGGGGGTGGGTAACTATGGCTACACCTTC. Protein: CASSQDSGGVGNYGYTF.